This T cell receptor (beta chain) was documented in a study of CD8 T cells in Susac syndrome. Study-level background: Of the sequenced Susac syndrome patients, roughly six had active disease and eight were in remission.

Trimming left V 1 base short and J 0 bases short, with 7 bases between. The germline gives CDR1 LGHDT, CDR2 YNNKEL (reference sequence). CDR3 length: 14 amino acids. Patients with Susac syndrome met diagnostic criteria defined recently for definite or probable disease. Random hexamers were used to reverse transcribe roughly 0.45 to 1 ug of RNA. The CDR3 of TCR beta was amplified by immunoSEQ multiplex PCR across 54 Vbeta and 13 Jbeta. Each CDR3 protein is one row after TCRdb ran MiXCR on the immunoSEQ multiplex PCR reads. The top ten hold 0.3% of the sample, which has about 100,000 distinct CDR3 sequences, 95% seen once.

The rearrangement joins TRBV3-1 to TRBJ2-7; possibly TRBD1 for D (6 bases). The sequenced sample consisted of CD8+ T cells from PBMCs. This receptor was identified in a human donor with Susac syndrome. The chain's CDR3 is CASSQGDISYEQYF. The CDR3 DNA follows: TGTGCCAGCAGCCAAGGGGACATCTCCTACGAGCAGTACTTC.